This TCR beta chain comes out of a study of OX40 agonist ivuxolimab in advanced cancers. TCRdb keeps only in-frame clones here, not all; method: immunoSEQ multiplex PCR. The data show 9,100 or so clones, with approximately 71% seen just once and approximately 52% held by the top ten. The V and J ends lost 5 bases and 1 base, in that order; junction bases with no gene match: 15. This CDR3 is built from 18 residues. The germline gives CDR1 SEHNR, CDR2 FQNEAQ (reference sequence). This clone showed up just once. Material: CD4+ or CD8+ T cells sorted from blood, obtained in a trial of the OX40 agonist ivuxolimab. The origin of this receptor is an adult with an advanced solid tumor such as melanoma, head and neck, liver or kidney cancer. The rearrangement uses TRBV7-9 and TRBJ2-7, with 9 bases matching TRBD2. The CDR3 DNA reads as TGTGCCAGCAGCCCAAAACCTCAGCGGGGGGATAAGTCCTACGAGCAGTACTTC. Protein sequence: CASSPKPQRGDKSYEQYF.